Listed below are T cell receptor beta chains from one sample, sequenced in a study of cytomegalovirus exposure and HLA in healthy donors. This table comes from immunoSEQ multiplex PCR, and its TCRdb copy is limited to in-frame clones, with some not included. The sample consists of more than 45,000 clones, 70% to 80% of them appearing once. Sequenced sample: PBMCs. The origin of the receptors is an older woman in good health and CMV-seropositive. Both conserved end residues are part of each CDR3. Fields, in order: J gene, clone size, V gene, D gene, CDR3 protein, CDR3 DNA. A D gene is named only where the DNA matches it firmly. Rows give clone size only sometimes, using once, few, many, or a class for an expanded clone.

>TRBJ1-5|-|TRBV29-1|-
CSVVVNSNQPQHF
TGCAGCGTTGTGGTGAACAGTAATCAGCCCCAGCATTTT
>TRBJ1-6|-|TRBV30|-
CAWSAPLSPLHF
TGTGCCTGGAGTGCCCCCCTTTCACCCCTCCACTTT
>TRBJ1-2|-|TRBV2|-
CASSDNFSDTLEGYGYTF
TGTGCCAGCAGTGATAACTTCTCGGACACCCTTGAAGGATACGGCTACACCTTC
>TRBJ1-1|-|TRBV16|-
CASSYDSRPTEAFF
TGTGCCAGCAGCTACGACAGTCGGCCCACTGAAGCTTTCTTT
>TRBJ1-2|-|TRBV2|-
CASSAGVGYTF
TGTGCCAGCAGTGCAGGGGTGGGCTACACCTTC
>TRBJ1-5|once|TRBV27|-
CASSFRRSGSSNQPQHF
TGTGCCAGCAGTTTCCGTCGAAGCGGTTCTAGCAATCAGCCCCAGCATTTT
>TRBJ2-3|-|TRBV7-2|TRBD2
CASSLQRGGTDTQYF
TGTGCCAGCAGCTTACAGCGGGGGGGCACAGATACGCAGTATTTT
>TRBJ2-1|-|TRBV4-2|TRBD1
CASSDPDRGYNEQFF
TGTGCCAGCAGCGACCCGGACAGGGGTTACAATGAGCAGTTCTTC
>TRBJ2-5|-|TRBV28|TRBD1
CASSSGTGGPVTQYF
TGTGCCAGCAGTTCCGGGACAGGGGGCCCGGTGACCCAGTACTTC
>TRBJ2-3|-|TRBV2|-
CASSETLANTQYF
TGTGCCAGCAGTGAAACCCTAGCGAATACGCAGTATTTT
>TRBJ2-1|-|TRBV9|-
CASSVEGVHNEQFF
TGTGCCAGCAGCGTAGAAGGGGTCCACAATGAGCAGTTCTTC
>TRBJ2-1|-|TRBV9|TRBD2
CASSVVSSGGAFRNEQFF
TGTGCCAGCAGCGTAGTCTCTAGCGGGGGGGCGTTTCGCAATGAGCAGTTCTTC
>TRBJ2-7|once|TRBV10-3|TRBD1
CATRIQGPSYEQYF
TGTGCCACCCGAATACAGGGGCCCTCCTACGAGCAGTACTTC
>TRBJ1-1|few|TRBV9|-
CASSVGRTLNTEAFF
TGTGCCAGCAGCGTAGGGAGGACTCTGAACACTGAAGCTTTCTTT
>TRBJ2-7|-|TRBV30|TRBD1
CACFHRDSQHEQYF
TGTGCCTGTTTTCACCGGGACAGTCAGCACGAGCAGTACTTC
>TRBJ1-1|-|TRBV5-1|TRBD1
CASSLSPSGQKNTEAFF
TGCGCCAGCAGCTTGTCCCCCTCGGGACAGAAGAACACTGAAGCTTTCTTT
>TRBJ1-4|-|TRBV4-3|TRBD1
CASSQDFTGGWEKLFF
TGCGCCAGCAGCCAAGATTTTACAGGGGGCTGGGAAAAACTGTTTTTT
>TRBJ1-1|-|TRBV2|-
CASSDPLIIGGWTEAFF
TGTGCCAGCAGTGACCCCCTGATTATCGGCGGATGGACTGAAGCTTTCTTT
>TRBJ2-5|once|TRBV30|-
CAWAGASQETQYF
TGTGCCTGGGCGGGGGCCAGCCAAGAGACCCAGTACTTC
>TRBJ1-6|-|TRBV6-5|TRBD1
CASSYSSGGPLHF
TGTGCCAGCAGTTACTCCTCAGGGGGGCCCCTCCACTTT
>TRBJ1-2|few|TRBV27|TRBD1
CASRAGQVLYGYTF
TGTGCCAGCAGGGCGGGACAGGTCCTTTATGGCTACACCTTC
>TRBJ2-7|many|TRBV2|-
CAGGVVASEQYF
TGTGCCGGCGGGGTGGTTGCCTCCGAGCAGTACTTC
>TRBJ1-5|-|TRBV6-6|TRBD1
CASNFITSGGGQPQHF
TGTGCCAGCAACTTTATAACATCAGGGGGCGGGCAGCCCCAGCATTTT
>TRBJ2-2|-|TRBV7-2|-
CASSSSGGPGGELFF
-